These T cell receptor beta chains were read from a single sample in a study of T cells in Graves' hyperthyroidism and ophthalmopathy. TCRdb itself ran the multiplex PCR reads through MiXCR, one entry per CDR3 protein. The table includes a few hundred thousand distinct CDR3 sequences, around 42% detected once. Sample: peripheral blood or thyroid tissue (not recorded which). The source is a woman under 30 with Graves' hyperthyroidism. Both conserved end residues are part of each CDR3. The size entry is marked missing in some rows and otherwise reads once, few, many or a size class.

V gene,clone size,CDR3 protein
TRBV10-3,few,CASSYPSNQPQHF
TRBV12-3/TRBV12-4,few,CASSIGTRGTEAFF
TRBV10-3,few,CASSPVGIQDQPQHF
TRBV15,NA,CATREGAGSPLHF
TRBV7-9,NA,CASSFEANGGAFF
TRBV2,NA,CATSPARRKPQHF
TRBV7-8,NA,CASSSLYRGRNTEAFF
TRBV25-1,NA,CASSLKAFYNSPLHF
TRBV12-3/TRBV12-4,many,CASSPGTGLDQPQHF
TRBV5-1,NA,CASSLGNSDLNGYTF
TRBV10-3,NA,CAIMGQGAFGEAFF
TRBV5-1,few,CASSLASNTGELFF
TRBV7-9,NA,CASSQSPTYEQYF
TRBV7-8,NA,CASNGGARVYTEAFF
TRBV12-3/TRBV12-4,many,CASSNRDRGSPLHF
TRBV15,few,CATSRDYSRGGSGYTF
TRBV15,NA,CATSSRQVTEAFF
TRBV7-3,NA,CASSEGKSLASLGYTF
TRBV7-9,NA,CAWSVQPGNTEAFF
TRBV15,many,CATSPDSSGNTIYF
TRBV7-8,many,CASSLNTDTEAFF
TRBV2,NA,CASRIDLRIGGEKLFF
TRBV29-1,NA,CSVRAGANTEAFF
TRBV2,NA,CASSFAGHGNTIYF
TRBV24-1,NA,CATPPRTGGHGYTF
TRBV7-9,once,CASSLLRQAASPLHF
TRBV7-6,NA,CASKLAVYEQYF
TRBV10-3,many,CAISPSGFDEAFF
TRBV2,NA,CASSLDGLTGGVDGYTF
TRBV7-6,NA,CASSPGDRVNTIYF
TRBV9,many,CASSPEGGTEAFF
TRBV20-1,NA,CSAREGAATLEQYF
TRBV29-1,once,CSVELQGETQYF
TRBV2,many,CASSDQTGFTEAFF
TRBV19,NA,CASTVSLITEAFF
TRBV7-6,few,CASSTRTGGIGELFF
TRBV2,many,CASRTGSGTEAFF
TRBV14,few,CASSEDRRGSPLHF
TRBV7-3,many,CASSPGGSNSPLHF
TRBV6-6,NA,CASSYSPFLAGGPLEQYF
TRBV29-1,NA,CSVASGRGRNYGYTF
TRBV24-1,NA,CATSDTGLAGVADTQYF
TRBV25-1,NA,CARGTGGDSPLHF
TRBV12-3/TRBV12-4,many,CASTRTGFGYTF
TRBV6-4,NA,CATSDSDSRETQYF
TRBV29-1,NA,CRVGSGPWGNTIYF
TRBV19,few,CASSIARNQPQHF
TRBV9,many,CASSQRTARYGYTF
TRBV10-3,once,CARRQGLSQPQHF
TRBV29-1,many,CSVAQGLAGAETQYF
TRBV10-3,many,CAISESNPDRAGYF
TRBV7-2,NA,CASSPGRKNYGYTF
TRBV7-2,NA,CASTRRKNGELFF
TRBV19,few,CASSAGTGRKQYF